These 3 T cell receptor beta chains were sequenced from one sample in a study of PD-L1 blockade in urothelial cancer. The table came from immunoSEQ multiplex PCR; TCRdb's copy has only in-frame clones and leaves some out. The table records under 60,000 clones, 84% of them present only once. The time point was: pretreatment peripheral blood. The sample consisted of PBMCs, taken around atezolizumab (anti-PD-L1) treatment. The source of these receptors is a man between 70 and 80 years old with urothelial cancer.

The CDR3 DNA is TGTGCCAGCAGCCCGGACAGGGGCAGTTGGACTAATGAAAAACTGTTTTTT. Amino acids: CASSPDRGSWTNEKLFF. This chain joins TRBV5-6 and TRBJ1-4; TRBD1 agrees at 9 bases. The CDR3 is 17 amino acids. Germline CDR1 reads SGHDT; CDR2 reads YYEEEE. Unmatched junction bases numbered 9, after V lost 4 bases and J lost 2 bases.

V usage is TRBV11-3 and J usage is TRBJ2-1, with D possibly matching TRBD2 (5 bases). Trimming removed 1 base from V and 9 bases from J, with 16 bases in between. CDR3 length equals 15 residues. The germline CDR1 and CDR2 sequences are SGHNT and YENEEA. CDR3: CASSLGETPAGEQFF. Written as DNA, the CDR3 is TGTGCCAGCAGCTTAGGCGAAACCCCGGCGGGTGAGCAGTTCTTC.

The chain carries TRBV28 and TRBJ2-5, with TRBD1 identical over 10 bases. CDR1 is MDHEN and CDR2 is SYDVKM in the germline V gene. This CDR3 comprises 15 residues. Unmatched junction bases numbered 3, after V lost 2 bases and J lost 3 bases. The CDR3 spells CASSLAGTGEETQYF. CDR3 DNA sequence: TGTGCCAGCAGTTTAGCCGGGACAGGGGAAGAGACCCAGTACTTC.